The T cell receptor beta chain described here comes from a study of blood T cell repertoires in COVID-19. Whole-study context: The United States, Italy and Spain provided the acute and convalescent COVID-19 samples. T cells, B-cell-depleted T cells, or PBMCs provided the cDNA or gDNA that served as material.

This CDR3 is 11 amino acids long. With V trimmed by 6 bases and J by 8 bases, 1 base remained unmatched. Study processing details: Estimates of nucleated cell counts were drawn from the amplification of reference gene primers. Measured with immunoSEQ multiplex PCR; TCRdb has only the in-frame clones, and not every one. The V and J calls and the clone size are those of that table, but D and trimming were determined from the DNA. The data show under 150,000 clones, with roughly 84% seen just once and 8% to 9.5% held by the top ten. J is TRBJ2-1 and V is TRBV12-3 or TRBV12-4, with 7 bases identical to TRBD1. Sequenced: peripheral blood. The receptor's source is a woman in her seventies who had recovered from COVID-19. CDR3 region: CASRGGDEQFF. The CDR3 DNA is TGTGCCAGCAGAGGGGGCGATGAGCAGTTCTTC.